Following are 29 T cell receptor beta chains from one sample sequenced in a study of blood T cell repertoires in COVID-19. Only in-frame clones appear in the TCRdb table, and some are missing; sequencing was by immunoSEQ multiplex PCR. This sample has around 370,000 clones, with about 93% found just once. The sequencing input was peripheral blood. All receptors derive from a woman between 18 and 29 years old who had recovered from COVID-19.

This sequence joins TRBV30 and TRBJ2-7; 7 bases are shared with TRBD2. The CDR3 covers 12 residues. Trimming at V came to 1 base and at J to 3 bases, leaving 0 bases not matched to a gene. Germline values: CDR1 GTSNPN, CDR2 SVGIG (reference sequence). The CDR3 DNA follows: TGTGCCTGGAGTGGGACTAGCTACGAGCAGTACGTC. Translation: CAWSGTSYEQYV.

The CDR3 sequence: CAWSARLAGGYNEQFF. CDR3 DNA: TGTGCCTGGAGTGCCCGACTAGCGGGAGGGTACAATGAGCAGTTCTTC. This rearrangement joins TRBV30 to TRBJ2-1; 14 positions match TRBD2. This CDR3 contains 16 residues. The germline V gene has CDR1 GTSNPN and CDR2 SVGIG (reference sequence). The V gene end was trimmed by 1 base and the J gene end by 4 bases; junction bases not matched to a gene: 3.

This clone appeared a few times. The CDR3 region is CASSVASGSLGETQYF. The DNA for the CDR3 is TGTGCCAGCAGCGTGGCTAGCGGGAGTTTAGGAGAGACCCAGTACTTC. The rearrangement joins TRBV5-4 to TRBJ2-5; 10 bases agree with TRBD2. CDR1 is SGHNT and CDR2 is YYREEE in the germline V gene (reference sequence). The CDR3 contains 16 residues. V shed 4 bases and J 4 bases; nucleotides not matched to a gene: 10.

On this clone: A junction boundary mismatches the germline segment, possibly from a read error. This chain uses TRBV19 with TRBJ1-2; TRBD1 agrees at 8 bases. This CDR3 comprises 15 residues. Germline CDR1 and CDR2: LNHDA and SQIVND (reference sequence). CDR3 sequence reads: CASRIDPGGRYGYTF. CDR3 in DNA: TGTGCCAGTAGGATAGATCCAGGGGGCCGGTATGGCTACACCTTC. Full variable domain (outside the CDR3, taken from reference TRBV19 and TRBJ1-2): DGGITQSPKYLFRKEGQNVTLSCEQNLNHDAMYWYRQDPGQGLRLIYYSQIVNDFQKGDIAEGYSVSREKKESFPLTVTSAQKNPTAFYLCASRIDPGGRYGYTFGSGTRLTVV.

This chain links TRBV27 with TRBJ2-4, with 9 bases fitting TRBD1. The CDR3 extends over 15 amino acids. J was trimmed by 6 bases and V by 8 bases; bases with no gene match: 11. Germline V CDR1 and CDR2: MNHEY, SMNVEV (reference sequence). In DNA form, the CDR3 reads TGTGCCAGCCGTCCGCAACAGGGGGCGCGAAACATTCAGTACTTC. Its translation is CASRPQQGARNIQYF.

The chain links TRBV19 to TRBJ1-1; 7 bases are a match to TRBD1. The CDR3 covers 15 residues. Germline lookup yields CDR1 LNHDA and CDR2 SQIVND (reference sequence). V gave up 4 bases and J gave up 5 bases; unmatched junction bases: 10. The DNA for the CDR3 is TGTGCCAGTAGTACACACAGGGGACGGAGGACTGAAGCTTTCTTT. This translates into CASSTHRGRRTEAFF. Complete variable domain (other parts from reference TRBV19 and TRBJ1-1): DGGITQSPKYLFRKEGQNVTLSCEQNLNHDAMYWYRQDPGQGLRLIYYSQIVNDFQKGDIAEGYSVSREKKESFPLTVTSAQKNPTAFYLCASSTHRGRRTEAFFGQGTRLTVV.

The rearrangement uses TRBV4-1 and TRBJ1-3; no definite D call. The CDR3 loop spans 15 amino acids. Germline CDR1 MGHRA, CDR2 YSYEKL. V was cut by 1 base and J by 0 bases, with 7 bases left in between. CDR3 in amino acids: CASSQGLSSGNTIYF. The CDR3 DNA follows: TGCGCCAGCAGCCAAGGACTCAGCTCTGGAAACACCATATATTTT.

This chain joins TRBV5-6 and TRBJ1-5; D possibly corresponds to TRBD1 (5 bases). Looked up from germline, CDR1 is SGHDT and CDR2 is YYEEEE. Trimming stripped 0 bases from V and 10 bases from J, with 14 bases between. This CDR3 is 14 amino acids long. Here the CDR3 DNA reads TGTGCCAGCAGCTTGGGGACAAATGAAAGACCCCAGCATTTT. It yields the protein CASSLGTNERPQHF.

The DNA of the CDR3 is TGTGCCAGCAGCCCCCGGTTCGATGAGCAGTTCTTC. Translated, it gives CASSPRFDEQFF. The chain couples TRBV7-9 to TRBJ2-1; D remains ambiguous. Germline CDR1 is SEHNR and CDR2 is FQNEAQ (reference sequence). Trimming pared 5 bases from V and 8 bases from J, leaving 10 bases between. The CDR3 has 12 amino acids.

This chain links TRBV27 with TRBJ2-3; 7 bases fit TRBD2. CDR1 is MNHEY and CDR2 is SMNVEV in the germline V gene (reference sequence). Trimming cost V 7 bases and J 2 bases; bases outside gene matches: 3. CDR3 size: 13 residues. CDR3 bases: TGTGCCAGCACCGGGAGGAACACAGATACGCAGTATTTT. Amino acid sequence: CASTGRNTDTQYF.

The chain joins TRBV9 to TRBJ2-3; TRBD2 matches 8 bases. The CDR3 consists of 16 residues. J was trimmed by 0 bases and V by 6 bases; bases with no gene match: 9. Germline assignment: CDR1 SGDLS and CDR2 YYNGEE. This CDR3 is CASTPRERESTDTQYF. CDR3 DNA sequence: TGTGCCAGCACCCCCCGGGAGCGGGAGAGCACAGATACGCAGTATTTT.

DNA for the CDR3: TGTGCCAGCAGCGAGATGTCCCCAAACCCCACTAGCGGGACTTTTTACGAGCAGTACGTC. It codes for CASSEMSPNPTSGTFYEQYV. The chain combines TRBV6-4 with TRBJ2-7; TRBD2 matches 10 bases. Germline trimming cut 6 bases from V and 4 bases from J; bases unmatched to any gene: 24. The CDR3 is 20 amino acids. Germline lookup yields CDR1 MRHNA and CDR2 SNTAGT.

This sequence joins TRBV19 and TRBJ2-1; a weak D match, TRBD1 (6 bases). Germline V gene sequence: CDR1 LNHDA, CDR2 SQIVND (reference sequence). There are 14 residues in the CDR3. Trimming cost V 4 bases and J 7 bases, with 14 bases left between them. The CDR3 sequence is CASSTDSPANEQFF. In nucleotides, the CDR3 is TGTGCCAGTAGTACGGACAGCCCAGCGAATGAGCAGTTCTTC.

The chain couples TRBV10-3 to TRBJ1-1, with TRBD1 as a possible D gene (5 bases). CDR3 length equals 16 residues. Trimming removed 0 bases from V and 4 bases from J, with 15 bases in between. In germline, CDR1 is ENHRY, CDR2 SYGVKD. CDR3 region: CAISESYNWGGTEAFF. The CDR3 nucleotides read TGTGCCATCAGTGAGTCGTATAATTGGGGGGGCACTGAAGCTTTCTTT.

V usage is TRBV30 and J usage is TRBJ2-7; D unresolved. Germline V CDR1 and CDR2: GTSNPN, SVGIG (reference sequence). Trimming removed 1 base at V and 1 base at J, with 5 bases between. This CDR3 has 12 residues. In DNA form, the CDR3 reads TGTGCCTGGAGTGCCACATCCTACGAGCAGTACGTC. Protein: CAWSATSYEQYV.

This clone was seen just once. This chain links TRBV5-1 with TRBJ1-2; 9 bases fit TRBD1. Germline V gene data show CDR1 as SGHRS and CDR2 as YFSETQ. CDR3 size: 12 residues. The ends lost 4 bases at V and 8 bases at J; junction bases unmatched: 3. Written as DNA, the CDR3 is TGCGCCAGCAGCGACAGGGGGTGGGGCTACACCTTC. The encoded protein is CASSDRGWGYTF. Complete variable domain (other parts from reference TRBV5-1 and TRBJ1-2): KAGVTQTPRYLIKTRGQQVTLSCSPISGHRSVSWYQQTPGQGLQFLFEYFSETQRNKGNFPGRFSGRQFSNSRSEMNVSTLELGDSALYLCASSDRGWGYTFGSGTRLTVV.

The gene calls are TRBV5-1 and TRBJ1-1; D remains ambiguous. This CDR3 has 13 residues. Trimming took off 1 base at V and 0 bases at J, with 4 bases between the two ends. The germline CDR1 and CDR2 sequences are SGHRS and YFSETQ. CDR3 in amino acids: CASSLTVNTEAFF. For the CDR3, the DNA is TGCGCCAGCAGCTTGACAGTGAACACTGAAGCTTTCTTT. Full variable domain (remainder filled in from reference TRBV5-1 and TRBJ1-1): KAGVTQTPRYLIKTRGQQVTLSCSPISGHRSVSWYQQTPGQGLQFLFEYFSETQRNKGNFPGRFSGRQFSNSRSEMNVSTLELGDSALYLCASSLTVNTEAFFGQGTRLTVV.

The chain carries TRBV6-5 and TRBJ1-6; 7 bases map to TRBD1. V was pared by 6 bases and J by 6 bases, with 5 bases of the junction left unmatched. Germline CDR1 MNHEY, CDR2 SVGAGI. This CDR3 spans 14 amino acids. The CDR3 DNA reads TGTGCCAGCAGACCGGGACAGCTTAATTCACCCCTCCACTTT. Protein product: CASRPGQLNSPLHF.

J is TRBJ1-1 and V is TRBV7-2; a weak D match, TRBD1 (6 bases). Germline V lookup: CDR1 SGHTA, CDR2 FQGNSA. V was cut by 5 bases and J by 6 bases, with 25 bases left in between. The CDR3 is made up of 17 amino acids. The CDR3 sequence is CASSRQINGGARAEAFF. As DNA, the CDR3 is TGTGCCAGCAGCCGGCAAATAAACGGGGGGGCGAGGGCTGAAGCTTTCTTT.

This chain links TRBV6-5 with TRBJ2-1; 9 bases align to TRBD2. V lost 6 bases to trimming and J lost 7 bases; unmatched junction nucleotides: 10. The CDR3 consists of 15 residues. Looked up from germline, CDR1 is MNHEY and CDR2 is SVGAGI. The CDR3 region is CASRARTSAWNEQFF. CDR3 DNA: TGTGCCAGCAGGGCCAGGACTAGCGCTTGGAATGAGCAGTTCTTC.

The rearrangement links TRBV4-3 to TRBJ1-2; 9 bases agree with TRBD1. The V and J ends lost 3 bases and 0 bases, in that order; junction bases with no gene match: 11. The CDR3 extends over 18 amino acids. Germline V CDR1 and CDR2: LGHNA, YSLEER. For the CDR3, the DNA is TGCGCCAGCAGCCATTTTGGACAGGGGCGCTATGCTAACTATGGCTACACCTTC. It translates to CASSHFGQGRYANYGYTF.

The chain has TRBV15 and TRBJ1-2; TRBD1 agrees at 8 bases. Germline CDR1 and CDR2: LNHNV and YYDKDF (reference sequence). The CDR3 is 15 residues long. The junction had 8 bases not matched to a gene; V was cut back by 1 base and J by 7 bases. As DNA, the CDR3 is TGTGCCACCAGCAGAGCCCTAACAGGGGGTCGTGGCTACACCTTC. Its protein is CATSRALTGGRGYTF.

V usage is TRBV4-3 and J usage is TRBJ2-1, with D unresolved. V lost 0 bases and J lost 6, with 15 bases in between. CDR1 is LGHNA, CDR2 YSLEER, per germline. The CDR3 length is 16 residues. The CDR3 DNA follows: TGCGCCAGCAGCCAAGAATTGAGACAATCGATCAATGAGCAGTTCTTC. This sequence encodes CASSQELRQSINEQFF.

The chain employs TRBV28 and TRBJ2-1, with 7 nucleotides matching TRBD1. The V gene's germline CDR1 is MDHEN and CDR2 SYDVKM. The CDR3 runs 14 residues. V was clipped by 7 bases and J by 3 bases; unmatched bases: 6. CDR3 loop: CASKGAQGYNEQFF. DNA for the CDR3: TGTGCCAGCAAGGGGGCTCAGGGCTACAATGAGCAGTTCTTC.

The chain's CDR3 is CASSLSAGAANTGELFF. CDR3 coding DNA: TGTGCCAGCAGCTTATCAGCGGGAGCCGCGAACACCGGGGAGCTGTTTTTT. The V and J genes are TRBV5-5 and TRBJ2-2; 8 positions agree with TRBD2. Germline CDR1 reads SGHKS; CDR2 reads YYEKEE (reference sequence). V lost 2 bases, J lost 0 bases, and 6 bases stayed unmatched. The CDR3 consists of 17 residues. Full variable domain (outside the CDR3, taken from reference TRBV5-5 and TRBJ2-2): DAGVTQSPTHLIKTRGQQVTLRCSPISGHKSVSWYQQVLGQGPQFIFQYYEKEERGRGNFPDRFSARQFPNYSSELNVNALLLGDSALYLCASSLSAGAANTGELFFGEGSRLTVL.

The chain links TRBV19 to TRBJ2-5; TRBD2 matches at 7 bases. The germline CDR1 and CDR2 sequences are LNHDA and SQIVND (reference sequence). There are 13 residues in the CDR3. Unmatched junction bases numbered 7, after V lost 5 bases and J lost 7 bases. The CDR3 DNA reads as TGTGCCAGTAGTCCCGGCCGGGGGGTGACCCAGTACTTC. Its protein product is CASSPGRGVTQYF.

The J gene is TRBJ2-1, the V gene TRBV24-1, with 10 bases fitting TRBD2. The CDR3 is 18 residues long. CDR1 is KGHDR, CDR2 SFDVKD, per germline. The V and J ends lost 5 bases and 7 bases, in that order; junction bases with no gene match: 16. The CDR3 DNA reads as TGTGCCACCAGTGGAGCGATCGGACTAGCGGTCGGAGGGAATGAGCAGTTCTTC. It specifies CATSGAIGLAVGGNEQFF.

On this clone: Within the sample, other DNA sequences also encode this same CDR3. The V gene is TRBV9, the J gene TRBJ1-6, with D possibly matching TRBD1 (5 bases). The germline V gene encodes CDR1 SGDLS and CDR2 YYNGEE. The CDR3 is 14 residues long. Trimming pared 0 bases from V and 16 bases from J, leaving 17 bases between. The CDR3 region is CASSVVATGASLHF. The CDR3 bases are TGTGCCAGCAGCGTAGTCGCAACAGGCGCTTCTCTCCACTTT.

The chain recombines TRBV11-2 with TRBJ2-7, with 7 bases that match TRBD2. Germline trimming cut 3 bases from V and 2 bases from J; bases unmatched to any gene: 1. CDR1 is SGHAT, CDR2 FQNNGV, per germline. The CDR3 is made up of 13 amino acids. CDR3 bases: TGTGCCAGCAGCTTGCTAGCGGCCTACGAGCAGTACGTC. This gives the protein CASSLLAAYEQYV.